This TCR beta chain derives from a study of blood T cell repertoires in COVID-19. Whole-study context: Specimens from acute and convalescent COVID-19 originated in the United States, Italy and Spain. T cells, B-cell-depleted T cells, or PBMCs supplied cDNA or gDNA.

The assay was immunoSEQ multiplex PCR, and TCRdb's table has in-frame clones only and misses some. Of almost 500,000 clones detected, roughly nine tenths appear once; the ten largest clones hold roughly 8.5%. With V trimmed by 2 bases and J by 11 bases, 17 bases remained unmatched. Germline loops: CDR1 SGHRS, CDR2 YFSETQ. This CDR3 has 16 residues. Participants' own reports of clinical history determined their cohort assignment. V is TRBV5-1 and J is TRBJ1-1; 8 positions match TRBD1. The source is a woman aged 55-69 years who had recovered from COVID-19. Specimen: PBMCs or T cells enriched from blood (not recorded which). DNA for the CDR3: TGCGCCAGCAGCTTTACCCCCGGGACAGGTGGATCTGTGGCTTTCTTT. Amino acids: CASSFTPGTGGSVAFF.